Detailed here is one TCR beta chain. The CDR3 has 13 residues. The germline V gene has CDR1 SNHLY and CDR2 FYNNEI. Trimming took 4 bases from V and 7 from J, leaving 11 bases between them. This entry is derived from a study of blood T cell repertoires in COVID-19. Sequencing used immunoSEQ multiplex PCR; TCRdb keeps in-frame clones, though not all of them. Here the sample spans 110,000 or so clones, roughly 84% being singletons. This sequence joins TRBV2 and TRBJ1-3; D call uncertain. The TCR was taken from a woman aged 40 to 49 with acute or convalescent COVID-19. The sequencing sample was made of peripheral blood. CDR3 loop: CASSVSAANTIYF. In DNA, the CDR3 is TGTGCCAGCAGTGTCTCGGCGGCCAACACCATATATTTT.